Presented here are 25 T cell receptor beta chains from one specimen sequenced in a study of CD8+ T cells in alopecia areata. As for treatment: oral pan-JAK inhibitor, 5-10 mg twice daily. Following RNA extraction, reverse transcription yielded cDNA that acted as the sequencing template. The protocol was immunoSEQ multiplex PCR, while the TCRdb copy is restricted to in-frame clones and leaves out a portion. The repertoire holds approximately 130,000 clones, with 61% as singletons. The source material was CD4+ T cells sorted from blood, sampled at week 4, from a patient treated with tofacitinib. The receptors were gathered from a human donor with alopecia areata.

The chain joins TRBV27 to TRBJ2-7; unclear D gene. The V end was cut by 8 bases, the J end by 4 bases, with 9 bases between. The CDR3 contains 11 residues. Germline-derived CDR1 and CDR2 are MNHEY and SMNVEV (reference sequence). The CDR3 loop is CASLDWYEQYF. The CDR3 region has the DNA TGTGCCAGCCTTGACTGGTACGAGCAGTACTTC.

The chain employs TRBV29-1 and TRBJ2-6; no clear D. Trimming took off 7 bases at V and 0 bases at J, with 10 bases between the two ends. The CDR3 length is 14 residues. Germline values: CDR1 SQVTM, CDR2 ANQGSEA. The CDR3 loop is CSAQVASGANVLTF. DNA for the CDR3: TGCAGCGCTCAGGTCGCCTCTGGGGCCAACGTCCTGACTTTC.

This chain joins TRBV7-2 and TRBJ2-5; D gene unclear. This CDR3 is 14 amino acids long. CDR1 and CDR2 (germline): SGHTA, FQGNSA. The germline V and J ends were trimmed by 0 bases and 3 bases, with 8 bases remaining between them. The CDR3 spells CASSLALFEETQYF. CDR3 sequence (DNA): TGTGCCAGCAGCTTAGCGCTGTTCGAAGAGACCCAGTACTTC.

The chain couples TRBV9 to TRBJ1-2, with D uncertain. Between the trimmed V and J ends, which lost 0 bases and 1 base, there was a span of 10 bases. The CDR3 loop spans 15 amino acids. CDR1 SGDLS and CDR2 YYNGEE come from the germline V gene. The CDR3 bases are TGTGCCAGCAGCGTAGAGGGCGGGAATAACTATGGCTACACCTTC. This gives the protein CASSVEGGNNYGYTF.

This rearrangement joins TRBV29-1 to TRBJ2-1, with 7 bases matching TRBD2. The V gene end was trimmed by 4 bases and the J gene end by 0 bases; junction bases not matched to a gene: 6. The CDR3 has 15 residues. Germline CDR1 reads SQVTM; CDR2 reads ANQGSEA. The CDR3, as DNA: TGCAGCGTTGGAGCGGGGCGGAGCTCCTACAATGAGCAGTTCTTC. Translated: CSVGAGRSSYNEQFF.

The chain carries TRBV28 and TRBJ2-1, with 8 bases matching TRBD1. The J segment lost 9 bases and the V segment lost 4 bases, leaving 8 bases of the junction unmatched. Germline lookup yields CDR1 MDHEN and CDR2 SYDVKM. The CDR3 has 14 residues. The CDR3 DNA reads as TGTGCCAGCAGTTCGACAGGGGCCTTGGGTGAGCAGTTCTTC. It specifies CASSSTGALGEQFF.

This clone came up a few times. J is TRBJ2-5 and V is TRBV7-9; D unclear. The CDR3 is 12 amino acids. CDR1 and CDR2 (germline): SEHNR, FQNEAQ (reference sequence). The ends were cut back, 5 bases at V and 7 bases at J, with 11 bases in the middle. This CDR3 is CASSPDSGTQYF. CDR3 DNA: TGTGCCAGCAGCCCCGACTCGGGGACCCAGTACTTC. Filled out from reference TRBV7-9 and TRBJ2-5, the complete variable domain reads DTGVSQNPRHKITKRGQNVTFRCDPISEHNRLYWYRQTLGQGPEFLTYFQNEAQLEKSRLLSDRFSAERPKGSFSTLEIQRTEQGDSAMYLCASSPDSGTQYFGPGTRLLVL.

This clone was counted only a few times. This chain uses TRBV6-5 with TRBJ2-5; D is unclear. Germline CDR1 MNHEY, CDR2 SVGAGI. V was cut by 7 bases and J by 4 bases, with 7 bases left in between. This CDR3 spans 11 amino acids. CDR3 bases: TGTGCCAGCACGGTAGGAGAGACCCAGTACTTC. As protein: CASTVGETQYF.

The V gene is TRBV9, the J gene TRBJ2-7; 11 bases align to TRBD1. V was pared by 3 bases and J by 5 bases, with 7 bases of the junction left unmatched. Germline-derived CDR1 and CDR2 are SGDLS and YYNGEE. The CDR3 runs 15 residues. CDR3 DNA: TGTGCCAGCAGCGCCCGGACAGGGGGCGTGGACGAGCAGTACTTC. Translating gives CASSARTGGVDEQYF.

V usage is TRBV6-6 and J usage is TRBJ1-5; perhaps TRBD1 as D (5 bases). Germline CDR1 is MNHNY and CDR2 is SVGAGI (reference sequence). The CDR3 runs 14 residues. Deletions cut 2 bases from V and 5 bases from J, with 10 bases between. This CDR3 reads CASSYNGAYQPQHF. The CDR3 nucleotides read TGTGCCAGCAGTTACAACGGGGCCTATCAGCCCCAGCATTTT.

This clone has a handful of counts. The rearrangement joins TRBV25-1 to TRBJ2-3; 7 nucleotides line up with TRBD2. Germline-derived CDR1 and CDR2 are MGHDK and SYGVNS. CDR3 length: 15 residues. V trimming: 3 bases; J trimming: 4 bases; junction bases outside the gene matches: 7. The CDR3 nucleotides are TGTGCCAGCAGTGAGACGACTAGCAGGTCAGATACGCAGTATTTT. Its translation: CASSETTSRSDTQYF.

This clone was observed a single time. The chain uses TRBV7-3 and TRBJ2-1, with 12 bases lining up with TRBD2. Germline CDR1 SGHTA, CDR2 FQGTGA. This CDR3 contains 16 residues. With V trimmed by 5 bases and J by 6 bases, 8 bases remained unmatched. In DNA form, the CDR3 reads TGTGCCAGCAGCCCGTTGACTAGCGGGAGTATCAATGAGCAGTTCTTC. This gives the protein CASSPLTSGSINEQFF.

V gene TRBV19 combines with J gene TRBJ1-2; D remains unclear. This CDR3 is 14 amino acids long. CDR1 is LNHDA, CDR2 SQIVND, per germline (reference sequence). Trimming took 0 bases from V and 0 from J, leaving 5 bases between them. CDR3 region: CASSIDTTNYGYTF. The CDR3 DNA is TGTGCCAGTAGTATAGACACCACTAACTATGGCTACACCTTC.

This chain joins TRBV6-6 and TRBJ2-7; D not resolved. The V and J ends lost 6 bases and 4 bases respectively, with 10 bases between them. From germline, CDR1 is MNHNY and CDR2 SVGAGI (reference sequence). The CDR3 runs 12 residues. CDR3 protein: CASSVTRYEQYF. Here the CDR3 DNA reads TGTGCCAGCAGCGTAACTCGGTACGAGCAGTACTTC.

A few counts support this clone. The V call is TRBV15, the J call TRBJ2-2; D might be TRBD1 or TRBD2, each matching 5 bases. V lost 0 bases and J 8 bases, leaving 7 bases between the germline ends. Germline V gene data show CDR1 as LNHNV and CDR2 as YYDKDF (reference sequence). The CDR3 extends over 13 amino acids. This CDR3 reads CATSREGVGELFF. CDR3 in DNA: TGTGCCACCAGCAGAGAGGGGGTAGGGGAGCTGTTTTTT.

The V call is TRBV27, the J call TRBJ2-3, with 9 bases lining up with TRBD2. The CDR3 is made up of 15 amino acids. Germline CDR1 MNHEY, CDR2 SMNVEV (reference sequence). With 3 bases clipped from V and 4 bases from J, the junction kept 5 bases outside the gene matches. The CDR3 nucleotides are TGTGCCAGCAGTTTTAGCGGGAGAGGCCCAGATACGCAGTATTTT. Its translation is CASSFSGRGPDTQYF.

The V gene is TRBV19, the J gene TRBJ1-2; no firm D call. The CDR3 runs 14 residues. Trimming cost V 5 bases and J 3 bases, with 13 bases left between them. The germline V gene has CDR1 LNHDA and CDR2 SQIVND (reference sequence). CDR3 bases: TGTGCCAGTAGTCAGGTATTAGAAGACTATGGCTACACCTTC. Its translation: CASSQVLEDYGYTF.

This clone came up a few times. V and J are TRBV5-4 and TRBJ2-5; D may be TRBD2 (6 bases). CDR1 is SGHNT, CDR2 YYREEE, per germline (reference sequence). CDR3 length: 16 residues. Trimming took off 0 bases at V and 2 bases at J, with 14 bases between the two ends. In DNA, the CDR3 is TGTGCCAGCAGCTTGGGAGGACTACTACTACAAGAGACCCAGTACTTC. It yields the protein CASSLGGLLLQETQYF.

The sample holds a few counts of this clone. The chain has TRBV29-1 and TRBJ2-5; the D gene could be TRBD1 or TRBD2 (5 bases each). The V end was cut by 1 base, the J end by 5 bases, with 11 bases between. The CDR3 contains 13 residues. Germline V gene sequence: CDR1 SQVTM, CDR2 ANQGSEA. CDR3 in amino acids: CSVEGGDRETQYF. DNA of the CDR3: TGCAGCGTTGAAGGAGGGGATAGGGAGACCCAGTACTTC.

The genes are TRBV30 and TRBJ1-1, with D uncertain. V shed 4 bases and J shed 0 bases, with 9 bases lying between them. This CDR3 has 13 residues. Germline V gene sequence: CDR1 GTSNPN, CDR2 SVGIG (reference sequence). As DNA, the CDR3 is TGTGCCTGGAAAGGACTCGTGAACACTGAAGCTTTCTTT. Amino acid sequence: CAWKGLVNTEAFF.

This clone was found a few times. The rearrangement uses TRBV2 and TRBJ2-7; 9 nucleotides match TRBD2. CDR1 and CDR2 from the germline V gene are SNHLY and FYNNEI. V shed 6 bases and J 5 bases; nucleotides not matched to a gene: 11. The CDR3 contains 15 residues. The CDR3 loop is CASSRFAGGPDEQYF. The CDR3 bases are TGTGCCAGCAGCCGTTTTGCGGGAGGGCCCGACGAGCAGTACTTC.

V and J are TRBV4-2 and TRBJ1-2; TRBD1 agrees at 7 bases. Germline CDR1 and CDR2: LGHNA and YNFKEQ. The CDR3 has 16 amino acids. The V and J ends lost 0 bases and 6 bases, in that order; junction bases with no gene match: 10. CDR3 nucleotide sequence: TGTGCCAGCAGCCAAGATTCAGTGGACAGGTCGCATGGCTACACCTTC. Protein sequence: CASSQDSVDRSHGYTF.

The J gene is TRBJ2-5, the V gene TRBV6-1; D gene ambiguous. CDR3 length: 13 amino acids. Germline CDR1 is MNHNS and CDR2 is SASEGT. Trimming removed 4 bases from V and 5 bases from J, with 11 bases in between. The CDR3 nucleotides are TGTGCCAGCAGTGCCGATAACCGGGAGACCCAGTACTTC. Protein sequence: CASSADNRETQYF.

This clone was seen more than once but under ten times. The V and J genes are TRBV25-1 and TRBJ2-5; D is possibly TRBD1 or TRBD2 (5 bases each). The V gene's germline CDR1 is MGHDK and CDR2 SYGVNS. Between the trimmed V and J ends, which lost 1 base and 5 bases, there was a span of 20 bases. The CDR3 sequence is 17 residues long. The CDR3 sequence: CASSESVETEGLETQYF. CDR3 nucleotide sequence: TGTGCCAGCAGTGAATCCGTAGAAACCGAGGGGTTGGAGACCCAGTACTTC.

The rearrangement links TRBV5-6 to TRBJ2-5; 9 bases fit TRBD1. The length of the CDR3 is 17 residues. The ends lost 3 bases at V and 2 bases at J; junction bases unmatched: 11. Germline-derived CDR1 and CDR2 are SGHDT and YYEEEE. CDR3 coding DNA: TGTGCCAGCAGCTGGCAAGGACAGGGGTCCGATCAAGAGACCCAGTACTTC. It translates to CASSWQGQGSDQETQYF.